These 23 T cell receptor beta chains came from one sample sequenced in a study of blood T cells in healthy people across ages. Next came a second PCR, run for roughly 6 to 11 cycles, which used a sample-barcoded 5' primer along with a J-beta primer mix. Each CDR3 protein is one row after TCRdb ran MiXCR on the 5' RACE reads. Here the sample spans more than 1.4 million distinct CDR3 sequences, approximately 42% being singletons. The sample comprised blood. All receptors come from a young woman in good health.

This clonotype came up a few times. The chain combines TRBV9 with TRBJ1-2; D remains ambiguous. The CDR3 loop spans 13 amino acids. Per the germline V gene, CDR1 is SGDLS and CDR2 is YYNGEE. Between the trimmed V and J ends, which lost 5 bases and 6 bases, there was a span of 14 bases. CDR3 sequence: CASRAKGRHGYTF. CDR3 nucleotides: TGTGCCAGCAGAGCCAAGGGAAGGCATGGCTACACCTTC.

The table lists this clonotype with a few counts. This rearrangement joins TRBV7-9 to TRBJ1-5; TRBD1 might be the D (5 bases). Trimming took off 4 bases at V and 7 bases at J, with 23 bases between the two ends. Germline V gene sequence: CDR1 SEHNR, CDR2 FQNEAQ (reference sequence). The CDR3 totals 17 residues. The CDR3 loop reads CASSSQSGTDGSQPQHF. The CDR3, as DNA: TGTGCCAGCAGCTCTCAGTCCGGGACCGACGGTTCCCAGCCCCAGCATTTT.

This sequence joins TRBV12-3 or TRBV12-4 and TRBJ2-3; tentative D call: TRBD2 (6 bases). Trimming stripped 7 bases from V and 2 bases from J, with 16 bases between. The CDR3 totals 15 residues. The chain's CDR3 is CASIELGGDTDTQYF. The CDR3 DNA is TGTGCCAGCATCGAATTGGGGGGTGACACAGATACGCAGTATTTT.

This clonotype was counted between two and nine times. The rearrangement uses TRBV18 and TRBJ2-1; tentatively, D is TRBD1 (6 bases). Germline assignment: CDR1 KGHSH and CDR2 LQKENI. V was cut by 4 bases and J by 4 bases, with 17 bases left in between. There are 16 residues in the CDR3. For the CDR3, the DNA is TGTGCCAGCTCACTGTACGGCTACAGGGATTACAATGAGCAGTTCTTC. This codes for CASSLYGYRDYNEQFF.

The rearrangement links TRBV6-5 to TRBJ1-6; D gene unclear. Germline CDR1 reads MNHEY; CDR2 reads SVGAGI. The CDR3 spans 16 residues. V dropped 2 bases and J dropped 7 bases, with 15 bases sitting between them. The CDR3 DNA follows: TGTGCCAGCAGTTACACTGCTCGGTTTCAGAATTCACCCCTCCACTTT. The encoded protein is CASSYTARFQNSPLHF.

This clonotype was detected only a few times. The rearrangement joins TRBV7-2 to TRBJ2-7; 7 bases agree with TRBD2. The CDR3 runs to 16 residues. Trimming cost V 2 bases and J 3 bases; bases outside gene matches: 10. CDR1 is SGHTA, CDR2 FQGNSA, per germline. The CDR3 region is CASSLSGGGGYYEQYF. Here the CDR3 DNA reads TGTGCCAGCAGCTTATCTGGAGGCGGGGGTTACTACGAGCAGTACTTC.

This chain links TRBV7-3 with TRBJ2-3, with D hard to call. Germline V gene data show CDR1 as SGHTA and CDR2 as FQGTGA. Trimming removed 5 bases from V and 3 bases from J, with 12 bases in between. The CDR3 extends over 14 amino acids. CDR3 sequence: CASSETLGTDTQYF. The CDR3 DNA reads as TGTGCCAGCAGCGAGACCCTCGGGACAGATACGCAGTATTTT.

The rearrangement uses TRBV6-5 and TRBJ1-2, with D possibly being TRBD1 (5 bases). The CDR3 covers 19 residues. Trimming cost V 0 bases and J 0 bases, with 20 bases left between them. The germline V gene encodes CDR1 MNHEY and CDR2 SVGAGI. As DNA, the CDR3 is TGTGCCAGCAGTTACTCGGTTGGGACGGACTCATCCACTAACTATGGCTACACCTTC. It codes for CASSYSVGTDSSTNYGYTF.

J is TRBJ1-1 and V is TRBV6-1; D is undetermined. The CDR3 is 15 residues long. The germline gives CDR1 MNHNS, CDR2 SASEGT. V was clipped by 2 bases and J by 6 bases, with 16 bases between them. The CDR3 loop is CASSELAGPVAEAFF. The DNA of the CDR3 is TGTGCCAGCAGTGAACTTGCTGGACCCGTGGCTGAAGCTTTCTTT.

The rearrangement uses TRBV4-1 and TRBJ1-2; 7 bases line up with TRBD1. Unmatched junction bases numbered 8, after V lost 4 bases and J lost 3 bases. CDR1 MGHRA and CDR2 YSYEKL come from the germline V gene. The CDR3 spans 15 residues. CDR3 in DNA: TGCGCCAGCAGCCCTACGGTGAGGGGGCACTATGGCTACACCTTC. Translating it yields CASSPTVRGHYGYTF.

This clonotype has more than one count but fewer than ten. The chain carries TRBV9 and TRBJ2-4, with 8 bases aligning to TRBD2. CDR3 length: 16 amino acids. CDR1 and CDR2 (germline): SGDLS, YYNGEE. The junction had 16 bases not matched to a gene; V was cut back by 1 base and J by 13 bases. The CDR3 is CASSVSIRGGPNEQYF. The CDR3 DNA follows: TGTGCCAGCAGCGTATCCATTCGGGGGGGCCCAAATGAGCAGTACTTC.

The chain uses TRBV7-8 and TRBJ1-5; TRBD1 is a possible D gene (5 bases). V was cut by 1 base and J by 5 bases, with 18 bases left in between. The CDR3 sequence is 17 residues long. Germline CDR1 and CDR2: SGHVS and FQNEAQ. DNA of the CDR3: TGTGCCAGCAGCTTAGGCACGCGGGGGTCACCCTATCAGCCCCAGCATTTT. It specifies CASSLGTRGSPYQPQHF.

This chain uses TRBV5-1 with TRBJ2-7; 12 nucleotides align to TRBD2. The trim removed 4 bases at V and 2 bases at J, leaving 4 bases unmatched. Per germline, CDR1 SGHRS and CDR2 YFSETQ. The CDR3 extends over 15 amino acids. The CDR3 loop reads CASSRLAGDTYEQYF. The CDR3 nucleotides are TGCGCCAGCAGCAGACTAGCGGGAGATACCTACGAGCAGTACTTC.

The gene calls are TRBV11-2 and TRBJ1-2; D unclear. Deletions cut 1 base from V and 8 bases from J, with 8 bases between. In germline, CDR1 is SGHAT, CDR2 FQNNGV. The CDR3 is 12 residues long. The CDR3 bases are TGTGCCAGCAGCTTAGTGGCCAGGGGCTACACCTTC. Protein product: CASSLVARGYTF.

This clonotype came up a few times. This chain links TRBV2 with TRBJ2-2; 10 bases agree with TRBD2. CDR1 and CDR2 from the germline V gene are SNHLY and FYNNEI. This CDR3 has 15 residues. V lost 9 bases and J lost 2; bases outside the gene matches: 6. In DNA, the CDR3 is TGTGCCAGTGGAGCGGGAGGGCCTAACACCGGGGAGCTGTTTTTT. The encoded protein is CASGAGGPNTGELFF. The full variable domain, in which reference TRBV2 and TRBJ2-2 provide the parts outside the CDR3, is EPEVTQTPSHQVTQMGQEVILRCVPISNHLYFYWYRQILGQKVEFLVSFYNNEISEKSEIFDDQFSVERPDGSNFTLKIRSTKLEDSAMYFCASGAGGPNTGELFFGEGSRLTVL.

This clonotype was seen only a few times. V gene TRBV11-2 combines with J gene TRBJ1-5; the D gene is possibly TRBD1 (5 bases). V gave up 0 bases and J gave up 2 bases, with 17 bases separating them. The CDR3 has 18 residues. Germline V gene data show CDR1 as SGHAT and CDR2 as FQNNGV. The CDR3 loop is CASSLDYRLMGGNQPQHF. DNA for the CDR3: TGTGCCAGCAGCTTAGATTACAGGTTAATGGGGGGCAATCAGCCCCAGCATTTT.

The chain couples TRBV20-1 to TRBJ1-5, with 9 bases that match TRBD1. Per germline, CDR1 DFQATT and CDR2 SNEGSKA (reference sequence). V gave up 5 bases and J gave up 1 base; unmatched junction bases: 6. The CDR3 is 15 amino acids. Here the CDR3 reads CSAPSGTGSNQPQHF. The DNA for the CDR3 is TGCAGTGCTCCCTCCGGGACAGGGAGCAATCAGCCCCAGCATTTT.

The chain links TRBV5-5 to TRBJ2-1, with 12 positions matching TRBD2. V gave up 1 base and J gave up 7 bases; unmatched junction bases: 6. CDR3 length: 16 amino acids. Germline V gene data show CDR1 as SGHKS and CDR2 as YYEKEE (reference sequence). In DNA form, the CDR3 reads TGTGCCAGCAGCTTGAGGTTACTAGCGGGGGGAAATGAGCAGTTCTTC. Its translation is CASSLRLLAGGNEQFF. The complete variable domain, with remaining parts taken from reference TRBV5-5 and TRBJ2-1, reads DAGVTQSPTHLIKTRGQQVTLRCSPISGHKSVSWYQQVLGQGPQFIFQYYEKEERGRGNFPDRFSARQFPNYSSELNVNALLLGDSALYLCASSLRLLAGGNEQFFGPGTRLTVL.

The V gene is TRBV12-3 or TRBV12-4, the J gene TRBJ2-7; D gene unclear. This CDR3 spans 13 amino acids. The ends were cut back, 7 bases at V and 7 bases at J, with 17 bases in the middle. CDR3 sequence reads: CASTSFPESEQYF. The DNA for the CDR3 is TGTGCCAGCACCTCCTTCCCCGAGAGTGAGCAGTACTTC.

In its sample, this clonotype was seen once. The rearrangement uses TRBV5-1 and TRBJ2-1; 9 bases are a match to TRBD2. In germline, CDR1 is SGHRS, CDR2 YFSETQ. Germline trimming cut 0 bases from V and 0 bases from J; bases unmatched to any gene: 7. The CDR3 has 18 amino acids. CDR3 sequence reads: CASSLVGRGGSSYNEQFF. The CDR3 DNA sequence: TGCGCCAGCAGCTTGGTAGGGCGGGGGGGAAGCTCCTACAATGAGCAGTTCTTC.

The V call is TRBV20-1, the J call TRBJ2-5, with TRBD2 matching over 12 bases. Germline CDR1 and CDR2: DFQATT and SNEGSKA (reference sequence). V lost 6 bases and J lost 1; bases outside the gene matches: 9. This CDR3 is built from 16 residues. This CDR3 reads CSATKGLAGLQETQYF. CDR3 sequence (DNA): TGCAGTGCCACGAAGGGACTAGCGGGCCTCCAAGAGACCCAGTACTTC.

This clonotype was detected ten times or more. The rearrangement uses TRBV5-1 and TRBJ2-5; D is uncertain. CDR1 and CDR2 from the germline V gene are SGHRS and YFSETQ. The CDR3 covers 12 residues. Trimming removed 4 bases at V and 0 bases at J, with 4 bases between. CDR3 residues: CASSSNQETQYF. In DNA, the CDR3 is TGCGCCAGCAGCAGCAACCAAGAGACCCAGTACTTC.

The V gene is TRBV4-2, the J gene TRBJ2-1; tentative D call: TRBD2 (7 bases). In germline, CDR1 is LGHNA, CDR2 YNFKEQ. CDR3 length equals 15 residues. Trimming shortened V by 3 bases and J by 4 bases, and 13 bases separated the two germline ends. CDR3 sequence reads: CASSHYGGTYNEQFF. The CDR3 DNA follows: TGTGCCAGCAGCCATTACGGGGGGACATACAATGAGCAGTTCTTC.